This T cell receptor (beta chain) was documented in a study of CD8 T cells in Susac syndrome. V dropped 4 bases and J dropped 2 bases, with 10 bases sitting between them. CDR3 length equals 14 residues. The V gene's germline CDR1 is KGHDR and CDR2 SFDVKD. CD8+ and CD4+ T cells circulating in blood were sequenced for TCR beta. Negative isolation yielded the CD8+ and CD4+ T cells, while FACS enriched the TEMRA cells. The RNA, roughly 0.45 to 1 ug, was put through reverse transcription using random hexamers. The immunoSEQ assay covered 54 Vbeta and 13 Jbeta segments for CDR3. TCRdb itself ran the immunoSEQ multiplex PCR reads through MiXCR, one entry per CDR3 protein. The table has approximately 120,000 distinct CDR3 sequences, approximately 93% seen once.

This receptor was taken from a human donor with multiple sclerosis. The source material was CD8+ T cells from PBMCs. The chain has TRBV24-1 and TRBJ1-1, with TRBD1 as a possible D gene (5 bases). The CDR3, as DNA: TGTGCCACCAGTGACCCGACAGACAACACTGAAGCTTTCTTT. Protein sequence: CATSDPTDNTEAFF.